These 21 T cell receptor beta chains share one sample of origin, sequenced in a study of blood T cell repertoires in COVID-19. Only in-frame clones appear in the TCRdb table, and some are missing; sequencing was by immunoSEQ multiplex PCR. The data show 200,000 or so clones, around 77% seen once. Sequencing input: peripheral blood. Receptor source: a man between 60 and 75 years old with active or convalescent COVID-19.

The chain is built from TRBV5-3 and TRBJ1-6; D is perhaps TRBD1 (5 bases). TRBV5-3 is marked as an open reading frame, function uncertain. The CDR3 has 13 residues. The V and J ends lost 0 bases and 11 bases respectively, with 9 bases between them. The CDR3 sequence is CARSLAGTPPLHF. CDR3 bases: TGTGCCAGAAGCTTGGCAGGGACTCCACCCCTCCACTTT.

The V call is TRBV3-1 (or the pseudogene TRBV3-2), the J call TRBJ1-1; a possible D gene is TRBD1 (5 bases). The V and J ends lost 3 bases and 11 bases respectively, with 13 bases between them. From germline, CDR1 is LGHDT and CDR2 YNNKEL (reference sequence). The CDR3 runs to 12 residues. The CDR3 DNA follows: TGTGCCAGCAGCCACGGGGGTGGAGAGGCTTTCTTT. This translates into CASSHGGGEAFF.

The chain carries TRBV7-9 and TRBJ2-5; D gene ambiguous. The CDR3 runs to 12 residues. Trimming took off 2 bases at V and 3 bases at J, with 4 bases between the two ends. The germline V gene has CDR1 SEHNR and CDR2 FQNEAQ (reference sequence). The CDR3: CASSLQKETQYF. The DNA for the CDR3 is TGTGCCAGCAGCTTACAGAAAGAGACCCAGTACTTC.

The chain joins TRBV4-1 to TRBJ2-5; no reliable D call. The CDR3 runs 16 residues. V was cut by 4 bases and J by 2 bases, with 17 bases left in between. CDR1 is MGHRA, CDR2 YSYEKL, per germline. CDR3 coding DNA: TGCGCCAGCAGCCGCCGAGATAGAGGATCACAAGAGACCCAGTACTTC. Its protein product is CASSRRDRGSQETQYF.

The chain links TRBV19 to TRBJ2-5, with 11 bases identical to TRBD2. The V and J ends lost 0 bases and 3 bases, in that order; junction bases with no gene match: 6. Germline V gene data show CDR1 as LNHDA and CDR2 as SQIVND (reference sequence). The CDR3 sequence is 17 residues long. In DNA, the CDR3 is TGTGCCAGTAGTATAGACCCGGGACTAGCGGTGAAAGAGACCCAGTACTTC. This codes for CASSIDPGLAVKETQYF.

V usage is TRBV4-2 and J usage is TRBJ1-1, with D hard to call. Germline CDR1 is LGHNA and CDR2 is YNFKEQ. The length of the CDR3 is 18 residues. Trimming removed 1 base at V and 0 bases at J, with 18 bases between. CDR3 loop: CASSQVFGTVVMNTEAFF. The CDR3 nucleotides are TGTGCCAGCAGCCAAGTTTTTGGTACGGTCGTCATGAACACTGAAGCTTTCTTT.

The V and J genes are TRBV27 and TRBJ2-3; tentatively, D is TRBD1 (5 bases). The CDR3 has 14 residues. The germline V gene has CDR1 MNHEY and CDR2 SMNVEV (reference sequence). The germline V and J ends were trimmed by 6 bases and 2 bases, with 12 bases remaining between them. The CDR3 sequence: CASRQRGYTDTQYF. DNA of the CDR3: TGTGCCAGCAGGCAAAGGGGCTACACAGATACGCAGTATTTT.

J is TRBJ1-3 and V is TRBV5-1; D remains unclear. The CDR3 runs 14 residues. V lost 6 bases and J 0 bases, leaving 10 bases between the germline ends. CDR1 and CDR2 (germline): SGHRS, YFSETQ. This CDR3 reads CASNEFPSGNTIYF. The CDR3 bases are TGCGCCAGCAATGAGTTTCCCTCTGGAAACACCATATATTTT.

The chain uses TRBV2 and TRBJ2-3, with TRBD2 as a possible D gene (6 bases). Germline loops: CDR1 SNHLY, CDR2 FYNNEI. Trimming removed 6 bases at V and 6 bases at J, with 10 bases between. The CDR3 runs to 12 residues. In DNA, the CDR3 is TGTGCCAGCAGGGGAGGAGGGGATACGCAGTATTTT. Translating gives CASRGGGDTQYF.

The chain recombines TRBV5-1 with TRBJ2-3; the match to TRBD2 covers 8 bases. The ends lost 0 bases at V and 4 bases at J; junction bases unmatched: 10. The CDR3 runs 17 residues. Germline V gene lookup returns CDR1 SGHRS and CDR2 YFSETQ. CDR3 in amino acids: CASSLDRGAGGPDTQYF. For the CDR3, the DNA is TGCGCCAGCAGCTTGGACCGGGGGGCGGGAGGCCCAGATACGCAGTATTTT.

The chain combines TRBV5-4 with TRBJ1-1, with D hard to call. The V and J ends lost 0 bases and 6 bases respectively, with 12 bases between them. Per the germline V gene, CDR1 is SGHNT and CDR2 is YYREEE (reference sequence). The CDR3 extends over 14 amino acids. The CDR3 bases are TGTGCCAGCAGCTTGGGCCTCCGAAGCGCTGAAGCTTTCTTT. It specifies CASSLGLRSAEAFF.

The rearrangement uses TRBV2 and TRBJ2-3; D is unresolved. Germline V gene lookup returns CDR1 SNHLY and CDR2 FYNNEI. Trimming took off 1 base at V and 4 bases at J, with 9 bases between the two ends. CDR3 length equals 14 residues. CDR3 residues: CASSEDWSSDTQYF. As DNA, the CDR3 is TGTGCCAGCAGTGAAGACTGGAGTTCAGATACGCAGTATTTT.

CDR3 bases: TGCGCCAGCAGCTTACATATCCCAGATACGCAGTATTTT. It specifies CASSLHIPDTQYF. The chain carries TRBV5-1 and TRBJ2-3; D gene uncertain. Per germline, CDR1 SGHRS and CDR2 YFSETQ. This CDR3 comprises 13 residues. The V end lost 2 bases, the J end lost 4 bases, and 8 bases lay between the germline ends.

The chain carries TRBV6-5 and TRBJ1-1; TRBD1 aligns across 7 bases. Germline V gives CDR1 MNHEY, CDR2 SVGAGI. The CDR3 loop spans 14 amino acids. Germline trimming cut 6 bases from V and 0 bases from J; bases unmatched to any gene: 4. The DNA for the CDR3 is TGTGCCAGCAGAGCCGGGACAGTGAACACTGAAGCTTTCTTT. Its protein product is CASRAGTVNTEAFF.

This chain links TRBV29-1 with TRBJ1-1, with 8 bases matching TRBD1. This CDR3 comprises 12 residues. CDR1 is SQVTM, CDR2 ANQGSEA, per germline. V shed 7 bases, J shed 1 base, and the junction held 2 bases outside the gene matches. The DNA of the CDR3 is TGCAGCGCAGGGACAGGGAACACTGAAGCTTTCTTT. Encoded protein: CSAGTGNTEAFF.

The chain links TRBV7-2 to TRBJ1-5; D call uncertain. Germline V gene sequence: CDR1 SGHTA, CDR2 FQGNSA. The CDR3 contains 15 residues. V was shortened by 1 base and J by 1 base, with 8 bases between the two germline ends. The CDR3 region has the DNA TGTGCCAGCAGCTTAGACGGGGTAAGCAATCAGCCCCAGCATTTT. Its translation: CASSLDGVSNQPQHF.

V gene TRBV3-1 (or the pseudogene TRBV3-2) combines with J gene TRBJ2-4, with 10 positions matching TRBD1. V shed 4 bases, J shed 3 bases, and the junction held 6 bases outside the gene matches. This CDR3 is 16 amino acids long. In germline, CDR1 is LGHDT, CDR2 YNNKEL (reference sequence). The CDR3 region has the DNA TGTGCCAGCAGCCCCTGGACAGGGGGAGGCAAAAACATTCAGTACTTC. Translated, it gives CASSPWTGGGKNIQYF.

The chain couples TRBV29-1 to TRBJ2-7, with 7 bases that match TRBD1. V shed 8 bases and J 6 bases; nucleotides not matched to a gene: 7. This CDR3 spans 11 amino acids. CDR1 and CDR2 (germline): SQVTM, ANQGSEA. Here the CDR3 DNA reads TGCAGCACTGGACAGGTCGGCGAGCAGTACTTC. This sequence encodes CSTGQVGEQYF.

This chain uses TRBV7-8 with TRBJ1-5; possibly TRBD1 for D (6 bases). Germline V lookup: CDR1 SGHVS, CDR2 FQNEAQ. The V end lost 5 bases, the J end lost 2 bases, and 7 bases lay between the germline ends. This CDR3 contains 13 residues. This CDR3 is CASSAGGNQPQHF. DNA for the CDR3: TGTGCCAGCAGCGCAGGGGGCAATCAGCCCCAGCATTTT.

V gene TRBV3-1 (or the pseudogene TRBV3-2) combines with J gene TRBJ2-5; TRBD2 matches 8 bases. Germline CDR1 is LGHDT and CDR2 is YNNKEL (reference sequence). The V segment lost 0 bases and the J segment 1 base; nucleotides outside the gene matches: 10. The CDR3 has 18 residues. CDR3 amino acids: CASSQDRGTRGAQETQYF. The CDR3 bases are TGTGCCAGCAGCCAAGATCGGGGGACTAGGGGGGCCCAAGAGACCCAGTACTTC.

This chain uses TRBV6-5 with TRBJ1-5; 8 nucleotides line up with TRBD1. Germline CDR1 is MNHEY and CDR2 is SVGAGI. Trimming removed 6 bases from V and 6 bases from J; junction bases left unmatched: 4. CDR3 size: 13 residues. The CDR3 DNA follows: TGTGCCAGCAGCGGACAGGGCGGTCAGCCCCAGCATTTT. This sequence encodes CASSGQGGQPQHF.